Presented here are 28 T cell receptor beta chains from one specimen sequenced in a study of cytomegalovirus exposure and HLA in healthy donors. Primers: 60 Vbeta forward and 13 Jbeta reverse. Profiled with immunoSEQ multiplex PCR; TCRdb holds only in-frame clones, not every one. The sample carries around 70,000 clones, about 81% recorded once. What was sequenced was PBMCs. The source of these receptors is a woman between 40 and 50 years old in good health and CMV-seropositive.

The rearrangement links TRBV30 to TRBJ1-5; tentative D call: TRBD1 (6 bases). Trimming took 4 bases from V and 4 from J, leaving 23 bases between them. Germline assignment: CDR1 GTSNPN and CDR2 SVGIG (reference sequence). The CDR3 has 17 amino acids. CDR3 amino acids: CAWILQGQIIPNQPQHF. In DNA form, the CDR3 reads TGTGCCTGGATCCTCCAGGGGCAAATTATTCCGAATCAGCCCCAGCATTTT.

The chain has TRBV4-2 and TRBJ1-1; D is undetermined. The germline V gene encodes CDR1 LGHNA and CDR2 YNFKEQ. The CDR3 runs to 15 residues. Trimming left V 3 bases short and J 4 bases short, with 15 bases between. CDR3 loop: CASSHTPEARTEAFF. The CDR3 DNA reads TGTGCCAGCAGCCACACCCCCGAGGCCCGCACTGAAGCTTTCTTT.

The V call is TRBV29-1, the J call TRBJ2-1; 8 nucleotides align to TRBD2. The V and J ends lost 4 bases and 7 bases, in that order; junction bases with no gene match: 12. The CDR3 spans 15 residues. Germline lookup yields CDR1 SQVTM and CDR2 ANQGSEA. CDR3 sequence: CSVAVDGGAGNEQFF. In nucleotides, the CDR3 is TGCAGCGTTGCCGTTGACGGGGGGGCGGGAAATGAGCAGTTCTTC.

The chain couples TRBV9 to TRBJ2-5, with 12 bases that match TRBD2. Gene TRBJ2-7 matches the end of the DNA better, so the J call may be wrong. Germline V gene data show CDR1 as SGDLS and CDR2 as YYNGEE. The CDR3 extends over 16 amino acids. The CDR3 DNA is TGTGCCAGCAGCGCAGCCCTAGCGGGGGGGCCCCACGAGCAGTACTTC. It specifies CASSAALAGGPHEQYF.

Concerning this clone: The germline gene is not matched at one end of the junction; a read error may be the cause. V is TRBV7-9 and J is TRBJ2-7, with D maybe TRBD1 (5 bases). Germline V gives CDR1 SEHNR, CDR2 FQNEAQ (reference sequence). The CDR3 consists of 13 residues. The CDR3 spells CSSSLVRDYEQYF. CDR3 DNA: TGTTCCAGCAGCTTAGTCAGGGATTACGAGCAGTACTTC.

This clone was recorded a few times. The chain recombines TRBV9 with TRBJ2-3, with 7 bases fitting TRBD2. The CDR3 runs to 15 residues. V was clipped by 3 bases and J by 4 bases; unmatched bases: 8. Germline-derived CDR1 and CDR2 are SGDLS and YYNGEE. CDR3 residues: CASSADRDYPDTQYF. Here the CDR3 DNA reads TGTGCCAGCAGCGCGGACCGGGACTACCCAGATACGCAGTATTTT.

This clone was observed a single time. The genes are TRBV5-1 and TRBJ1-2; a weak D match, TRBD1 (5 bases). CDR1 is SGHRS and CDR2 is YFSETQ in the germline V gene. This CDR3 contains 16 residues. Between the trimmed V and J ends, which lost 0 bases and 0 bases, there was a span of 12 bases. CDR3 region: CASSLEGASPNYGYTF. The CDR3 nucleotides are TGCGCCAGCAGCTTGGAAGGGGCCAGCCCTAACTATGGCTACACCTTC. Looking up the rest from reference TRBV5-1 and TRBJ1-2 gives the full variable domain: KAGVTQTPRYLIKTRGQQVTLSCSPISGHRSVSWYQQTPGQGLQFLFEYFSETQRNKGNFPGRFSGRQFSNSRSEMNVSTLELGDSALYLCASSLEGASPNYGYTFGSGTRLTVV.

The genes are TRBV6-5 and TRBJ2-1; 12 bases are shared with TRBD1. The CDR3 spans 15 residues. J gave up 8 bases and V 7 bases, and 9 bases lay outside the gene matches. The germline V gene encodes CDR1 MNHEY and CDR2 SVGAGI. For the CDR3, the DNA is TGTGCCAGCAACCACGGGACAGGGGGCGGTCATGAGCAGTTCTTC. Its translation: CASNHGTGGGHEQFF.

The chain recombines TRBV4-1 with TRBJ1-3; tentatively, D is TRBD1 (5 bases). The CDR3 is 15 amino acids. Germline V gene sequence: CDR1 MGHRA, CDR2 YSYEKL. V lost 3 bases to trimming and J lost 2 bases, with 11 bases between them. In nucleotides, the CDR3 is TGCGCCAGCAGCCACCTGGGACTTACTGGAAACACCATATATTTT. This translates into CASSHLGLTGNTIYF.

This sequence joins TRBV25-1 and TRBJ1-1; D is perhaps TRBD1 (5 bases). CDR3 length: 14 residues. V lost 0 bases and J lost 4, with 9 bases in between. CDR1 MGHDK and CDR2 SYGVNS come from the germline V gene. The CDR3 sequence: CASSEYGQGTEAFF. The CDR3 nucleotides read TGTGCCAGCAGTGAATATGGGCAGGGCACTGAAGCTTTCTTT.

This chain links TRBV10-3 with TRBJ1-6, with D possibly TRBD1 on 6 matching bases. The CDR3 has 14 residues. V lost 3 bases, J lost 12 bases, and 15 bases lay in between. Germline loops: CDR1 ENHRY, CDR2 SYGVKD. CDR3 sequence: CAISETGTLLPLHF. The CDR3 region has the DNA TGTGCCATCAGTGAAACCGGGACACTTTTACCCCTCCACTTT.

This chain uses TRBV28 with TRBJ1-5; a weak D match, TRBD1 (6 bases). The CDR3 contains 16 residues. Per the germline V gene, CDR1 is MDHEN and CDR2 is SYDVKM. The ends were cut back, 8 bases at V and 9 bases at J, with 26 bases in the middle. The CDR3 region is CASFTLGRGDSRPQHF. For the CDR3, the DNA is TGTGCCAGCTTCACTCTCGGCAGGGGCGACTCGCGGCCCCAGCATTTT.

The genes are TRBV2 and TRBJ1-2, with D possibly matching TRBD1 (5 bases). From germline, CDR1 is SNHLY and CDR2 FYNNEI. CDR3 length equals 16 residues. Trimming pared 0 bases from V and 4 bases from J, leaving 15 bases between. This chain's CDR3 is CASSEAGLYRSYGYTF. DNA of the CDR3: TGTGCCAGCAGTGAAGCGGGACTGTACAGATCCTATGGCTACACCTTC. The full variable domain, rest sourced from reference TRBV2 and TRBJ1-2, is EPEVTQTPSHQVTQMGQEVILRCVPISNHLYFYWYRQILGQKVEFLVSFYNNEISEKSEIFDDQFSVERPDGSNFTLKIRSTKLEDSAMYFCASSEAGLYRSYGYTFGSGTRLTVV.

In this sample, this clone turned up once. This rearrangement joins TRBV5-4 to TRBJ1-4, with 7 bases matching TRBD1. The CDR3 contains 15 residues. The germline V gene has CDR1 SGHNT and CDR2 YYREEE (reference sequence). Trimming took 5 bases from V and 7 from J; bases not matched to a gene: 11. The CDR3 region is CASSSQGRWGEKLFF. The CDR3, as DNA: TGTGCCAGCAGTTCACAGGGGAGGTGGGGTGAAAAACTGTTTTTT.

DNA for the CDR3: TGCGCCAGCAGCCCAGACAGGGGCGGCGGCACAGATACGCAGTATTTT. It yields the protein CASSPDRGGGTDTQYF. The chain links TRBV5-1 to TRBJ2-3; 8 nucleotides line up with TRBD1. The CDR3 is 16 amino acids. CDR1 and CDR2 (germline): SGHRS, YFSETQ. The J segment lost 1 base and the V segment lost 4 bases, leaving 8 bases of the junction unmatched.

The chain combines TRBV11-1 with TRBJ1-6; 8 nucleotides match TRBD1. CDR1 and CDR2 (germline): SGHAT, FQDESV (reference sequence). The CDR3 has 15 amino acids. The J segment lost 9 bases and the V segment lost 5 bases, leaving 9 bases of the junction unmatched. The CDR3 is CASSRVDRDVSPLHF. The DNA of the CDR3 is TGTGCCAGCAGCCGAGTGGACAGGGATGTTTCACCCCTCCACTTT. The complete variable domain, with remaining parts taken from reference TRBV11-1 and TRBJ1-6, reads EAEVAQSPRYKITEKSQAVAFWCDPISGHATLYWYRQILGQGPELLVQFQDESVVDDSQLPKDRFSAERLKGVDSTLKIQPAELGDSAMYLCASSRVDRDVSPLHFGNGTRLTVT.

Turning to this clone: The germline gene is not matched at one end of the junction; a read error may be the cause. This sequence joins TRBV2 and TRBJ1-1; 8 bases agree with TRBD1. Germline lookup yields CDR1 SNHLY and CDR2 FYNNEI. The CDR3 consists of 10 residues. The CDR3 bases are TGTGCCAGCAGTTGGACAGGGTTTATCTTT. Translating it yields CASSWTGFIF.

The chain combines TRBV28 with TRBJ1-2; D is unclear. Germline V CDR1 and CDR2: MDHEN, SYDVKM. V was cut by 5 bases and J by 0 bases, with 7 bases left in between. This CDR3 comprises 13 residues. Written as DNA, the CDR3 is TGTGCCAGCAGTCCCGGGACTAACTATGGCTACACCTTC. This encodes CASSPGTNYGYTF.

The V call is TRBV6-5, the J call TRBJ2-3; a possible D gene is TRBD1 (5 bases). Germline loops: CDR1 MNHEY, CDR2 SVGAGI. This CDR3 comprises 14 residues. The V gene lost 0 bases and the J gene lost 4 bases, with 8 bases spanning the gap. The CDR3 DNA reads TGTGCCAGCAGTTACTCAAAAGGGGCAGATACGCAGTATTTT. It is translated as CASSYSKGADTQYF.

V is TRBV7-9 and J is TRBJ2-7; 7 bases align to TRBD2. Germline V lookup: CDR1 SEHNR, CDR2 FQNEAQ (reference sequence). V was pared by 3 bases and J by 3 bases, with 17 bases of the junction left unmatched. The CDR3 contains 18 residues. As DNA, the CDR3 is TGTGCCAGCAGCTTGGGTAATAGGCTAGCGGTTAGTTTCTACGAGCAGTACTTC. Its protein product is CASSLGNRLAVSFYEQYF.

The chain uses TRBV5-1 and TRBJ1-1; weak D call: TRBD1 (6 bases). Germline CDR1 is SGHRS and CDR2 is YFSETQ. The CDR3 covers 15 residues. V lost 0 bases, J lost 1 base, and 10 bases lay in between. CDR3 nucleotide sequence: TGCGCCAGCAGCTTGGATGGGACAAGGAACACTGAAGCTTTCTTT. It is translated as CASSLDGTRNTEAFF. Drawing the rest from reference TRBV5-1 and TRBJ1-1, the complete variable domain is KAGVTQTPRYLIKTRGQQVTLSCSPISGHRSVSWYQQTPGQGLQFLFEYFSETQRNKGNFPGRFSGRQFSNSRSEMNVSTLELGDSALYLCASSLDGTRNTEAFFGQGTRLTVV.

This clone is a singleton in its sample. The chain joins TRBV19 to TRBJ2-5; D perhaps matches TRBD2 (5 bases). The CDR3 length is 15 residues. CDR1 is LNHDA and CDR2 is SQIVND in the germline V gene (reference sequence). The V end was cut by 3 bases, the J end by 5 bases, with 16 bases between. The CDR3 spells CASSIYSGSGETQYF. The CDR3 DNA reads TGTGCCAGTAGTATTTACAGCGGATCCGGGGAGACCCAGTACTTC.

The genes are TRBV2 and TRBJ2-3; possibly TRBD1 for D (5 bases). Trimming pared 6 bases from V and 2 bases from J, leaving 15 bases between. This CDR3 comprises 15 residues. Germline CDR1 reads SNHLY; CDR2 reads FYNNEI. The CDR3 is CASRRGAPFTDTQYF. The CDR3 region has the DNA TGTGCCAGCAGGCGTGGGGCCCCTTTCACAGATACGCAGTATTTT.

This clone was seen a handful of times. The chain employs TRBV5-1 and TRBJ2-1; 7 bases fit TRBD1. Germline V lookup: CDR1 SGHRS, CDR2 YFSETQ. V gave up 1 base and J gave up 6 bases; unmatched junction bases: 7. The CDR3 is 15 amino acids. CDR3 protein: CASSLRGRWINEQFF. In nucleotides, the CDR3 is TGCGCCAGCAGCTTGAGGGGGCGTTGGATCAATGAGCAGTTCTTC.

The V gene is TRBV1, the J gene TRBJ1-6. TRBV1 represents a pseudogene. CDR3 length: 15 residues. CDR3 coding DNA: TGCACCAGCAGCCACCTTGGACTCTATAATTCACCCCTCCACTTT. It specifies CTSSHLGLYNSPLHF.

The rearrangement joins TRBV6-4 to TRBJ2-1, with 9 positions matching TRBD2. From germline, CDR1 is MRHNA and CDR2 SNTAGT. The CDR3 covers 19 residues. V lost 2 bases, J lost 0 bases, and 11 bases stayed unmatched. CDR3 loop: CASSDPPAGGSRSYNEQFF. The DNA of the CDR3 is TGTGCCAGCAGTGACCCCCCAGCGGGGGGTTCACGCTCCTACAATGAGCAGTTCTTC.

The chain links TRBV6-5 to TRBJ2-2; 7 positions agree with TRBD1. The germline V gene has CDR1 MNHEY and CDR2 SVGAGI. CDR3 length equals 14 residues. Trimming at V came to 5 bases and at J to 7 bases, leaving 7 bases not matched to a gene. Here the CDR3 DNA reads TGTGCCAGCAGTATACAGGGGATTCACGGGGAGCTGTTTTTT. Encoded protein: CASSIQGIHGELFF.

CDR3 region: CASSYRVTTNEKLFF. CDR3 bases: TGTGCCAGCAGTTATCGGGTAACAACTAATGAAAAACTGTTTTTT. This chain uses TRBV6-5 with TRBJ1-4; D unclear. Germline CDR1 is MNHEY and CDR2 is SVGAGI. The CDR3 loop spans 15 amino acids. V was cut by 3 bases and J by 0 bases, with 8 bases left in between.